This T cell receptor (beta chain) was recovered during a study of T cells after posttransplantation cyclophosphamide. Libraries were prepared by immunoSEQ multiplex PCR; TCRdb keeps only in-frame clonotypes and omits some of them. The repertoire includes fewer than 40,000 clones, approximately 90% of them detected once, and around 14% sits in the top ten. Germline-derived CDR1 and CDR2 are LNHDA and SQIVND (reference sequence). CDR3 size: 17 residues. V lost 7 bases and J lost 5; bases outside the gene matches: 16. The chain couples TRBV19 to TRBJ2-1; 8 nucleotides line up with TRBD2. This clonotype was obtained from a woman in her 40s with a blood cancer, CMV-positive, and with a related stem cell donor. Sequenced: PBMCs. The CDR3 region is CASTYSPLAGLNNEQFF. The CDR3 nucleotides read TGTGCCAGTACCTACTCCCCCTTAGCGGGGTTAAACAATGAGCAGTTCTTC.